These 9 T cell receptor beta chains came from one sample sequenced in a study of identical twins (dated by TCRdb to 2015 to 2016). Library generation was performed with 5' RACE. Sequencing was carried out with an Illumina HiSeq 2000. In-frame beta chains were kept once TCRdb had trimmed the public reads at Q25 with fastp and called clones with MiXCR. Entries that share a CDR3 protein sequence are merged under the most common genes and DNA. The sample contains some 1,600,000 distinct CDR3 sequences, more than 30% of them found a single time. The top ten clones comprise less than 0.35% of the sample. Sample: cord blood. These TCRs come from a newborn girl in good health.

The chain recombines TRBV20-1 with TRBJ1-1, with D uncertain. V gave up 3 bases and J gave up 0 bases, with 14 bases separating them. The germline gives CDR1 DFQATT, CDR2 SNEGSKA (reference sequence). The CDR3 has 15 residues. The DNA of the CDR3 is TGCAGTGCTAGCCCGTACGGTCCCATGAACACTGAAGCTTTCTTT. It codes for CSASPYGPMNTEAFF.

A remark on this clonotype: At one end the junction does not follow the germline gene, possibly because of a read error. The chain combines TRBV24-1 with TRBJ2-6, with no clear D. This CDR3 has 15 amino acids. Germline CDR1 KGHDR, CDR2 SFDVKD. DNA of the CDR3: TGTGCCGCCAGTGATTTGCACGATGGGGCCAACGTCCTGACTTTC. It yields the protein CAASDLHDGANVLTF.

V is TRBV4-1 and J is TRBJ2-1; 14 bases agree with TRBD2. The CDR3 is made up of 19 amino acids. V was pared by 0 bases and J by 0 bases, with 4 bases of the junction left unmatched. The V gene's germline CDR1 is MGHRA and CDR2 YSYEKL. CDR3 residues: CASSQDQGTSGSSYNEQFF. CDR3 DNA: TGCGCCAGCAGCCAAGATCAGGGGACTAGCGGGAGCTCCTACAATGAGCAGTTCTTC.

The chain is built from TRBV5-1 and TRBJ2-1; 11 bases map to TRBD2. V was pared by 0 bases and J by 8 bases, with 10 bases of the junction left unmatched. In germline, CDR1 is SGHRS, CDR2 YFSETQ. The CDR3 spans 17 residues. This CDR3 is CASSLAGTSGGGYEQFF. Written as DNA, the CDR3 is TGCGCCAGCAGCTTGGCCGGTACTAGCGGGGGCGGGTATGAGCAGTTCTTC.

J is TRBJ1-2 and V is TRBV20-1; D unclear. Trimming took off 4 bases at V and 0 bases at J, with 12 bases between the two ends. CDR3 size: 14 residues. From germline, CDR1 is DFQATT and CDR2 SNEGSKA (reference sequence). The CDR3 spells CSATPRSTNYGYTF. The CDR3 DNA reads as TGCAGTGCTACGCCAAGGAGCACTAACTATGGCTACACCTTC.

The chain uses TRBV5-1 and TRBJ1-1; no definite D call. The CDR3 consists of 14 residues. The V end was cut by 2 bases, the J end by 1 base, with 9 bases between. Germline CDR1 and CDR2: SGHRS and YFSETQ. Here the CDR3 DNA reads TGCGCCAGCAGCTTCATAACCAAGAACACTGAAGCTTTCTTT. It encodes CASSFITKNTEAFF.

This clonotype was observed many times. V is TRBV19 and J is TRBJ1-2; tentatively, D is TRBD1 (5 bases). V lost 9 bases, J lost 1 base, and 9 bases lay in between. The CDR3 contains 12 residues. The germline V gene has CDR1 LNHDA and CDR2 SQIVND (reference sequence). The CDR3 nucleotides read TGTGCCAGCAGGGACGGTAACTATGGCTACACCTTC. Translated: CASRDGNYGYTF.

This chain uses TRBV4-1 with TRBJ2-1, with D unresolved. The DNA end lines up better with TRBJ2-7; the J call may be wrong. The CDR3 totals 11 residues. The germline gives CDR1 MGHRA, CDR2 YSYEKL. CDR3 sequence (DNA): TGCGCCAGCTTGTACCACAATGAGCAGTACTTC. This codes for CASLYHNEQYF.

As for this clonotype: At one end, the junction sequence differs from germline, possibly due to a read error. This chain connects TRBV19 to TRBJ2-1; the D call may be TRBD1 or TRBD2 (6 bases each). Germline-derived CDR1 and CDR2 are LNHDA and SQIVND (reference sequence). This CDR3 spans 14 amino acids. CDR3 sequence: CAGSWGASYNEQFF. The CDR3 DNA is TGTGCCGGTAGTTGGGGGGCATCCTACAATGAGCAGTTCTTC.